This T cell receptor (beta chain) was profiled in a study of cytomegalovirus exposure and HLA in healthy donors. Overall study findings and caveats: TCR beta sequences reportedly predicted most subjects' HLA-A and HLA-B alleles accurately. Another analysis was done later, and it associated fewer than 20,000 TCR beta sequences with HLA alleles at 0.05 false discovery rate. An observed cluster of highly shared sequence variants was recorded as a likely sequencing artifact.

CDR1 is MDHEN, CDR2 SYDVKM, per germline. This CDR3 is built from 13 residues. V lost 8 bases to trimming and J lost 2 bases; unmatched junction nucleotides: 6. The PCR ran on 60 Vbeta and 13 Jbeta primers. The method was immunoSEQ multiplex PCR; TCRdb's version includes in-frame clones alone and lacks a portion of them. Among 210,000 or so clones listed, approximately 82% were seen once. A remark on this clone: Its antigen is unidentified.

Every donor was a healthy person donating bone marrow. The sequenced sample consisted of PBMCs. This chain links TRBV28 with TRBJ2-7, with TRBD1 identical over 7 bases. The TCR sequence derives from a man aged 18 to 29 in good health and CMV-seronegative. DNA of the CDR3: TGTGCCAGCCGGACAGGACCGACCTACGAGCAGTACTTC. As protein: CASRTGPTYEQYF.